The T cell receptor (beta chain) under discussion was sequenced for a study of T cells in Graves' hyperthyroidism and ophthalmopathy (dated by TCRdb to about 2019). Describing the broader study: Peripheral blood samples were taken at initial diagnosis, before any treatment was given. TCR V-J signatures able to tell the groups apart were searched for in a discovery cohort of 100 patients, of whom 40 to 45 had Graves' ophthalmopathy and 57 had stable Graves' hyperthyroidism. Whether ophthalmopathy could be predicted prospectively was tested in an independent validation cohort made up of 18 to 20 hyperthyroidism patients plus 17 patients who later progressed to ophthalmopathy. The 75 to 100 discovery patients were randomly split 7:3 into training and test sets. Thyroid tissue and blood T-cell repertoires from six Graves' hyperthyroidism patients were also compared in the study. After sampling, hyperthyroidism patients received methimazole starting at 30 mg daily, and ophthalmopathy patients received high-dose intravenous methylprednisolone. The paper describes TCR Vbeta CDR3 sequencing of about 140 peripheral blood samples, made up of 43 ophthalmopathy patients, 70 to 75 hyperthyroidism patients and roughly 17 progressor patients. Results and caveats for the whole study, not just this receptor: Sample size was not statistically predetermined, and blinding of investigators to group allocation was not performed. In validation, progression to ophthalmopathy was predicted by the model with roughly 71% sensitivity and 72.22% specificity, a median of approximately 7.1 months before onset. A 13 V-J signature model separated ophthalmopathy from stable hyperthyroidism, with about 90% sensitivity and 81.08% specificity in cross-validation and 80%/75% in testing. Blood samples also contained most of the expanded thyroid clonotypes (frequency above 0.001), which suggests that blood repertoires may reflect thyroid immune responses.

The TCR beta CDR3 regions were amplified from the RNA transcripts. The TCR CDR3 was subjected to a first round of RT-PCR using the HTBI primer set and the Qiagen OneStep RT-PCR kit. Libraries were constructed in a second round of multiplex PCR, after which size selection and purification were carried out. Paired-end sequencing of the libraries was performed with 100 bp reads on an Illumina HiSeq2000. As for the authors' bioinformatics: SOAPnuke was used to process the raw data, throwing out any read that contained adapters or uncalled bases, had a mean Phred below 15, or lacked an exact constant-primer or identifier match. COPE v1.2.5 was used to merge the high-quality paired reads, and each unique nucleotide sequence was defined as a clonotype. Clonotypes were aligned to IMGT TRBV, TRBD and TRBJ reference segments using MiTCR v1.1. The analysis was restricted to V-J combinations with a frequency above 0.0001, which together covered roughly 99% of the repertoires. The TCS score was defined as the ratio of F50 (clonal expansion) to E x V (chaos), calculated using BLOSUM62-based TCRdist between CDR3 peptides within each V-J. Welch's t-statistics and random forest reduced roughly 500 V-J features to about 12, which were used in a naive Bayes classifier (R e1071). TCRdb's own reprocessing of the public reads used fastp at Q25 and MiXCR and kept productive beta chains. Merged by CDR3 protein, the rows form single entries marked with the most common genes and DNA. TCRdb's processing, not the authors' own work, is the source of the V and J calls. This sample lists around 580,000 distinct CDR3 sequences; 16% were detected once. The biggest ten clones account for 15% to 20% of the sample.

There are many counts of this clonotype. Its antigen target is currently unknown. Per-base qualities were not stored, and no clone one base away is much larger. The CDR3 contains 15 residues, cysteine and phenylalanine counted. Of all the DNA, just the CDR3 is kept, 45 bases in frame from base 1. Germline trimming: 5 bases from V, 7 bases from J; junction bases outside gene matches: 7. Stable Graves' hyperthyroidism was defined as no progression to ophthalmopathy during 18 months of follow-up. The hyperthyroidism patients were between 18 and 65 years old and newly diagnosed, with a disease duration of less than 2 months. Exclusion was applied to patients with uncontrolled infections, other autoimmune diseases, pregnancy or lactation. Diagnoses were established on the basis of clinical symptoms, serum thyroxine and TRAb, thyroid ultrasound, and orbital computed tomography. Ficoll-Paque density gradient centrifugation was used to isolate PBMCs from around 10 ml of fresh peripheral blood. Total RNA was extracted using Trizol reagent, and RNA quality was assessed on an Agilent 2100 Bioanalyzer.

The source material was blood. The chain was built from TRBV12-3 or TRBV12-4 and TRBJ2-1; TRBD2 fits 11 bases in the junction. The receptor's source is a young woman with Graves' hyperthyroidism. The sequenced DNA is TGTGCCAGCAGTCCCACTAGCGGGAGTGTTAATGAGCAGTTCTTC. Its protein is CASSPTSGSVNEQFF.